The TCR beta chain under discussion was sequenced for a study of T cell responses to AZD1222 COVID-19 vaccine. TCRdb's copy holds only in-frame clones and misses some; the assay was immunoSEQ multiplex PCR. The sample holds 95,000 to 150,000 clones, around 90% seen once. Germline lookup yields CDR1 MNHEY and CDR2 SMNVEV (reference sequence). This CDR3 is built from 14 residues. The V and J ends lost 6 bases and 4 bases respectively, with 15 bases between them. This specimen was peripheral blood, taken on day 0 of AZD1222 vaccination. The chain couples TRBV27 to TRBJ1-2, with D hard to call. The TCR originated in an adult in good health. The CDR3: CASSRTNPSYGYTF. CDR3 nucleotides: TGTGCCAGCAGCCGGACGAACCCCAGCTATGGCTACACCTTC.